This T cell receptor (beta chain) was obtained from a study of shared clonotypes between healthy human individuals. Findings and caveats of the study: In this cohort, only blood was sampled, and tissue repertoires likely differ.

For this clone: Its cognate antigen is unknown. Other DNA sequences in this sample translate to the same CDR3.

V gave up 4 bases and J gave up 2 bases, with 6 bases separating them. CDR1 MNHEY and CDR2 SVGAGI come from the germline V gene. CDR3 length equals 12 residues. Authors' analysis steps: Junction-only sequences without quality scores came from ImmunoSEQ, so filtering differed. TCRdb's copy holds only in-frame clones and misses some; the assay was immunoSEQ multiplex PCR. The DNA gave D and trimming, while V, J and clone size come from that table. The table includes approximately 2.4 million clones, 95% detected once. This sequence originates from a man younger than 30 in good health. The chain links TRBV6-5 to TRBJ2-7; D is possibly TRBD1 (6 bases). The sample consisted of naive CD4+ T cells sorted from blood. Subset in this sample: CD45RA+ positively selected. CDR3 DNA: TGTGCCAGCAGTTCAGGGGCCTACGAGCAGTACTTC. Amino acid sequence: CASSSGAYEQYF.